This T cell receptor beta chain derives from a study of blood T cell repertoires in COVID-19. The germline V gene encodes CDR1 LGHDT and CDR2 YNNKEL (reference sequence). The CDR3 has 15 residues. Trimming took 2 bases from V and 4 from J; bases not matched to a gene: 4. The assay was immunoSEQ multiplex PCR, and TCRdb's table has in-frame clones only and misses some. The sample contains 310,000 or so clones, over 80% of which appear only once. The rearrangement links TRBV3-1 (or the pseudogene TRBV3-2) to TRBJ1-5; 8 bases line up with TRBD1. Source material: PBMCs or T cells enriched from blood (not recorded which). This sequence originates from a woman younger than 30 who had recovered from COVID-19. In nucleotides, the CDR3 is TGTGCCAGCAGCCAACTGACAGGGGCGAATCAGCCCCAGCATTTT. Protein: CASSQLTGANQPQHF.